This TCR beta chain was identified in a study of cytomegalovirus exposure and HLA in healthy donors. Study outcomes and limitations: Segments of the TCR beta V type were, in most cases, productive about 90% or about 30% of the time in an earlier analysis. In a later analysis, HLA-C alleles had the fewest associated TCRs, DRB1 alleles the most. Researchers reported that a few CMV-associated chains were confirmed in vitro as CMV antigen-specific.

Points on this clone: Its antigen is still unknown.

The germline V gene has CDR1 SGHRS and CDR2 YFSETQ. This CDR3 contains 17 residues. Trimming left V 0 bases short and J 1 base short, with 14 bases between. It was healthy bone marrow donors who served as donors. The PCR employed 60 Vbeta primers together with 13 Jbeta primers. The assay was immunoSEQ multiplex PCR, and TCRdb's table has in-frame clones only and misses some. The sample shows some 150,000 clones, over 75% of them seen only once. Sequenced input: PBMCs. This TCR derives from a woman aged 25 to 39 in good health and CMV-seronegative. The chain combines TRBV5-1 with TRBJ2-1; a possible D gene is TRBD2 (5 bases). The CDR3 is CASSLGGSDKSYNEQFF. CDR3 in DNA: TGCGCCAGCAGCTTGGGGGGTAGCGATAAGTCCTACAATGAGCAGTTCTTC. The whole variable domain, remainder taken from reference TRBV5-1 and TRBJ2-1, is KAGVTQTPRYLIKTRGQQVTLSCSPISGHRSVSWYQQTPGQGLQFLFEYFSETQRNKGNFPGRFSGRQFSNSRSEMNVSTLELGDSALYLCASSLGGSDKSYNEQFFGPGTRLTVL.